The sequence of this T cell receptor beta chain was determined in a study of response to subunit inactivated influenza vaccine (dated by TCRdb to 2016 to 2019). At the level of the whole study: Deep quantitative T cell receptor repertoire profiling was used in the study to track responses to a trivalent subunit inactivated influenza vaccine.

The method behind the library was RT-PCR. Sequencing was performed on an Illumina HiSeq 2500. TCRdb reworked the public reads: Q25 trimming with fastp, MiXCR clone assembly, productive beta chains retained. For every CDR3 protein sequence, its rows merge into one entry that carries the most common genes and DNA. This sample comprises hundreds of thousands of distinct CDR3 sequences, 11% of them detected only once. The leading ten clones occupy around 12% of the sample. The CDR3, from cysteine to phenylalanine, totals 14 residues. The sequence is cut down to CDR3 DNA, 42 bases in frame from base 1. From V the trimming removes 5 bases and from J it removes 2 bases, while the gene matches leave 5 bases of the junction unaccounted for. The study at large found these results: The authors suggested that each seasonal influenza vaccination may recruit only a limited number of new T cells.

Interpreted using the paper, the time point label stands for: approximately 40 days after influenza vaccine administration. This clonotype has a handful of counts. Its antigen is unknown. No per-base quality is available; no much larger clone lies one base away. The receptor's source is a man aged 45-65 years who received an inactivated influenza vaccine. Donor details come from another sample of the same person, matched by shared clones. The sequencing used PBMCs from blood, collected 45 days after vaccination. Recombination linked TRBV12-3 or TRBV12-4 to TRBJ2-7, with TRBD2 identical over 8 junction bases. The DNA reads TGTGCCAGCAGTGGAGCGGGGGCCCCCTACGAGCAGTACTTC. Protein translation: CASSGAGAPYEQYF.